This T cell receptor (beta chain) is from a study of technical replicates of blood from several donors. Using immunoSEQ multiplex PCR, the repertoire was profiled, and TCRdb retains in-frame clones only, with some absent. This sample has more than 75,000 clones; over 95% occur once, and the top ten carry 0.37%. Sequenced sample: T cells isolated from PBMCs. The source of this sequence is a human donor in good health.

CDR3 in amino acids: CASSTPQKTEAFF. The CDR3 bases are TGTGCCAGCAGTACGCCCCAGAAAACTGAAGCTTTCTTT. The genes are TRBV27 and TRBJ1-1; D is uncertain. The germline gives CDR1 MNHEY, CDR2 SMNVEV (reference sequence). The V end was cut by 5 bases, the J end by 5 bases, with 12 bases between. The CDR3 has 13 residues.